This TCR beta chain comes out of a study of blood T cell repertoires in COVID-19. The overall study: There were acute and convalescent COVID-19 samples, and they came from the United States, Italy and Spain.

In the authors' workflow: Counts of nucleated cells, estimated from reference gene primer amplification, were obtained. TCRdb's table, derived via immunoSEQ multiplex PCR, lists solely in-frame clones and lacks some. V, J and clone size are taken as reported in that table, and D and trimming were inferred from the DNA itself. The sample records fewer than 350,000 clones, 85% being singletons. After removal of 5 bases from V and 0 bases from J, the junction contained 15 bases not matched to a gene. CDR3 length: 20 residues. The V gene's germline CDR1 is SGHVS and CDR2 FQNEAQ. Those who participated ranged in age from roughly 18 to 100 years and resided in 20 to 30 US areas.

Sequenced material: PBMCs or T cells enriched from blood (not recorded which). The rearrangement links TRBV7-8 to TRBJ2-1, with 11 bases fitting TRBD2. This TCR came from a woman aged 25 to 39 who had been exposed to COVID-19. CDR3 nucleotide sequence: TGTGCCAGCAGCAAACGCACTAGCGGGGGTTCCTACAGCTCCTACAATGAGCAGTTCTTC. This codes for CASSKRTSGGSYSSYNEQFF.